Each of the 21 T cell receptor beta chains below was sequenced from the same sample in a study of kidney transplant recipient with SARS-CoV-2 infection. TCRdb analysed the reads with MiXCR anew, one entry per CDR3 protein. The table has approximately 250,000 distinct CDR3 sequences, around 28% seen once. The input for sequencing was a blood sample, taken at baseline and on day 111 from a kidney transplant recipient. The receptors come from a male patient aged 30 to 39 who had COVID-19 and was a kidney transplant recipient. Some T cells may be the graft donor's.

This chain connects TRBV30 to TRBJ1-2; D not certain. Trimming pared 5 bases from V and 4 bases from J, leaving 23 bases between. The CDR3 is 16 amino acids. Germline CDR1 reads GTSNPN; CDR2 reads SVGIG (reference sequence). Written as DNA, the CDR3 is TGTGCCTGGCATCGCTTGCGTTATAGAAGGACCTATGGCTACACCTTC. This gives the protein CAWHRLRYRRTYGYTF.

In regard to this clonotype: Since a much larger clone is just one base distant, this may be a read error. This chain connects TRBV7-2 to TRBJ2-2; D is possibly TRBD2 (5 bases). The germline V gene has CDR1 SGHTA and CDR2 FQGNSA. This CDR3 has 15 amino acids. Trimming left V 5 bases short and J 4 bases short, with 14 bases between. The CDR3 bases are TGTGCCAGCAGCCCACAGACTATGGGCACCGGGGAGCTGTTTTTT. Protein product: CASSPQTMGTGELFF.

In the case of this clonotype: A much more abundant neighbour one base away suggests this may be a read error. The gene calls are TRBV6-8 and TRBJ2-5, with a tentative D call TRBD2 (7 bases). V lost 2 bases, J lost 9 bases, and 19 bases lay in between. The germline CDR1 and CDR2 sequences are MNHGY and SAAAGT. This CDR3 comprises 15 residues. CDR3 loop: CASSYLGGRGEAQYF. The CDR3 bases are TGTGCCAGCAGTTACCTCGGGGGGCGCGGGGAGGCCCAGTACTTC.

As regards this clonotype: This clone may be a read error of a much larger clone one base away. The chain is built from TRBV27 and TRBJ2-1, with D perhaps matching TRBD1 (5 bases). Germline V lookup: CDR1 MNHEY, CDR2 SMNVEV (reference sequence). V was trimmed by 2 bases and J by 6 bases, leaving 11 bases between them. The CDR3 runs to 14 residues. CDR3 nucleotide sequence: TGTGCCAGCAGTTTACGACAGAGCTTCAATGAGCAGTTCTTC. Protein sequence: CASSLRQSFNEQFF.

To note about this clonotype: A much larger clone sits a single nucleotide away, making a read error possible. The chain uses TRBV3-1 and TRBJ1-1; D unclear. This CDR3 is built from 17 residues. Trimming took 5 bases from V and 4 from J, leaving 23 bases between them. CDR1 and CDR2 (germline): LGHDT, YNNKEL (reference sequence). CDR3 sequence reads: CASSEAGPISIRTEAFF. As DNA, the CDR3 is TGTGCCAGCAGCGAGGCGGGTCCCATTTCAATTCGCACTGAAGCTTTCTTT.

About this clonotype: A much larger clone lies a single base off, so this may be a read error. The chain couples TRBV5-5 to TRBJ1-5; D is undetermined. CDR1 and CDR2 (germline): SGHKS, YYEKEE (reference sequence). CDR3 size: 14 residues. The V and J ends lost 6 bases and 5 bases respectively, with 15 bases between them. CDR3: CASNFSGLHQPQHF. The CDR3 DNA sequence: TGTGCCAGCAACTTTTCTGGTTTGCATCAGCCCCAGCATTTT. Drawing the rest from reference TRBV5-5 and TRBJ1-5, the complete variable domain is DAGVTQSPTHLIKTRGQQVTLRCSPISGHKSVSWYQQVLGQGPQFIFQYYEKEERGRGNFPDRFSARQFPNYSSELNVNALLLGDSALYLCASNFSGLHQPQHFGDGTRLSIL.

The CDR3 region is CASPPALAGLSYNEQFF. CDR3 nucleotide sequence: TGTGCCAGCCCCCCCGCTTTAGCGGGACTCTCCTACAATGAGCAGTTCTTC. This chain uses TRBV28 with TRBJ2-1; 8 bases match TRBD2. Germline V gene lookup returns CDR1 MDHEN and CDR2 SYDVKM. The CDR3 is 17 residues long. V lost 8 bases, J lost 0 bases, and 12 bases stayed unmatched.

For this clonotype: A far more abundant clone sits one base away, making this likely a read error. V usage is TRBV7-6 and J usage is TRBJ2-7; TRBD1 or TRBD2 may be the D gene (5 bases each). The CDR3 sequence is 14 residues long. V shed 4 bases and J shed 9 bases, with 19 bases lying between them. CDR1 is SGHVS, CDR2 FNYEAQ, per germline. CDR3 amino acids: CASSWDGKNDVQYF. The CDR3 DNA follows: TGTGCCAGCAGCTGGGACGGGAAGAACGACGTGCAGTACTTC.

In its sample, this clonotype was seen many times. J is TRBJ2-5 and V is TRBV24-1; D unresolved. This CDR3 region has 15 residues. Germline V gene sequence: CDR1 KGHDR, CDR2 SFDVKD. Trimming pared 5 bases from V and 5 bases from J, leaving 17 bases between. The CDR3 DNA sequence: TGTGCCACCAGTGGGGCGGACCTCGCGACGGAGACCCAGTACTTC. Its protein is CATSGADLATETQYF.

As regards this clonotype: One end of the junction does not line up with germline, which may come from a read error. The chain links TRBV6-2 or TRBV6-3 to TRBJ1-1; D is possibly TRBD1 (5 bases). CDR1 MNHEY and CDR2 SVGEGT come from the germline V gene. The length of the CDR3 is 17 residues. CDR3 in DNA: TGTGCCAACAGTTACCCGTCCAGGAGGGGTATGAACACTGAAGCTTTCTTT. Its translation: CANSYPSRRGMNTEAFF.

This clonotype was observed a few times. The chain has TRBV20-1 and TRBJ2-3; a weak D match, TRBD2 (6 bases). The V end was cut by 0 bases, the J end by 0 bases, with 13 bases between. Germline-derived CDR1 and CDR2 are DFQATT and SNEGSKA (reference sequence). The length of the CDR3 is 16 residues. The CDR3 region is CSARDRGSGSTDTQYF. For the CDR3, the DNA is TGCAGTGCTAGAGATCGTGGTAGCGGAAGCACAGATACGCAGTATTTT.

Many counts were recorded for this clonotype. This sequence joins TRBV3-2 and TRBJ2-5; the table's D gene call, TRBD2, was not cross checked with the DNA. TRBV3-2 is marked as a pseudogene. The CDR3 has 14 residues. For the CDR3, the DNA is TGTGCCAGCAGCCGATCCCGCCTATCGGAGACCCAGTACTTC. Its translation: CASSRSRLSETQYF.

This clonotype was seen repeatedly, ten times or more. The rearrangement uses TRBV3-1 and TRBJ1-2; D gene unclear. Germline V gene data show CDR1 as LGHDT and CDR2 as YNNKEL (reference sequence). The CDR3 spans 17 residues. V lost 5 bases and J 4 bases, leaving 23 bases between the germline ends. CDR3 in DNA: TGTGCCAGCAGCTGTAGAAACACCCTTCGAAAGACCTATGGCTACACCTTC. Protein: CASSCRNTLRKTYGYTF.

Remarks on this clonotype: Being one base from a much bigger clone, this may be a read error. This chain connects TRBV3-1 to TRBJ2-5; D unclear. The germline gives CDR1 LGHDT, CDR2 YNNKEL (reference sequence). CDR3 length: 17 amino acids. Between the trimmed V and J ends, which lost 5 bases and 5 bases, there was a span of 24 bases. CDR3 amino acids: CASSETYLISFSETQYF. CDR3 in DNA: TGTGCCAGCAGCGAGACGTATCTCATTTCTTTCTCTGAGACCCAGTACTTC.

This clonotype was seen ten or more times. This chain connects TRBV5-4 to TRBJ1-2; unclear D gene. CDR1 and CDR2 (germline): SGHNT, YYREEE (reference sequence). The length of the CDR3 is 16 residues. The V end lost 7 bases, the J end lost 4 bases, and 23 bases lay between the germline ends. The DNA for the CDR3 is TGTGCCAGCTACACCCTCGTACCAGGAAAGACCTATGGCTACACCTTC. Amino acid sequence: CASYTLVPGKTYGYTF.

This clonotype was detected only a few times. The chain uses TRBV20-1 and TRBJ2-1; D might be TRBD2 (6 bases). Germline loops: CDR1 DFQATT, CDR2 SNEGSKA (reference sequence). The CDR3 consists of 14 residues. V was cut by 5 bases and J by 1 base, with 12 bases left in between. In DNA form, the CDR3 reads TGCAGTGCTCCTAATAGCGGTTCCTACAATGAGCAGTTCTTC. Translated: CSAPNSGSYNEQFF.

This clonotype has at least ten counts. The chain links TRBV30 to TRBJ2-1; D unclear. This CDR3 has 15 amino acids. V lost 0 bases, J lost 8 bases, and 17 bases lay in between. In germline, CDR1 is GTSNPN, CDR2 SVGIG (reference sequence). In nucleotides, the CDR3 is TGTGCCTGGAGTGTGGGTTCCTTCGGTCTTCATGAGCAGTTCTTC. Translation gives CAWSVGSFGLHEQFF. Together with reference TRBV30 and TRBJ2-1, the CDR3 gives the full variable domain: SQTIHQWPATLVQPVGSPLSLECTVEGTSNPNLYWYRQAAGRGLQLLFYSVGIGQISSEVPQNLSASRPQDRQFILSSKKLLLSDSGFYLCAWSVGSFGLHEQFFGPGTRLTVL.

This clonotype occurred many times. V usage is TRBV7-6 and J usage is TRBJ2-2; D remains unclear. Trimming stripped 3 bases from V and 6 bases from J, with 8 bases between. The CDR3 is 13 amino acids. CDR1 SGHVS and CDR2 FNYEAQ come from the germline V gene. The chain's CDR3 is CASSLGWAGELFF. CDR3 nucleotides: TGTGCCAGCAGCTTGGGGTGGGCCGGGGAGCTGTTTTTT.

This clonotype appeared many times. The chain combines TRBV7-2 with TRBJ1-1, with TRBD1 identical over 7 bases. The CDR3 totals 13 residues. Germline V lookup: CDR1 SGHTA, CDR2 FQGNSA. The trim removed 1 base at V and 7 bases at J, leaving 3 bases unmatched. The CDR3 DNA reads TGTGCCAGCAGCTTAGAAGGGGACAGTGAAGCTTTCTTT. It is translated as CASSLEGDSEAFF.

This clonotype was found many times. The rearrangement uses TRBV24-1 and TRBJ2-1; 9 positions match TRBD2. The CDR3 length is 13 residues. CDR1 and CDR2 from the germline V gene are KGHDR and SFDVKD. The J segment lost 8 bases and the V segment lost 5 bases, leaving 3 bases of the junction unmatched. The CDR3 loop is CATSGTSVDEQFF. CDR3 coding DNA: TGTGCCACCAGTGGGACTAGCGTAGATGAGCAGTTCTTC.

This clonotype was seen ten or more times. The chain joins TRBV11-3 to TRBJ2-2; TRBD2 might be the D (7 bases). CDR1 is SGHNT, CDR2 YENEEA, per germline. CDR3 size: 16 residues. V was cut by 2 bases and J by 0 bases, with 10 bases left in between. The CDR3 reads CASSLRGATNTGELFF. CDR3 bases: TGTGCCAGCAGCTTACGGGGGGCGACGAACACCGGGGAGCTGTTTTTT.